The present T cell receptor beta chain was sequenced within a study of Graves' ophthalmopathy and Graves' hyperthyroidism. Study-wide background: The authors collected peripheral blood at initial diagnosis, before any treatment.

Lactation, pregnancy, uncontrolled infections and other autoimmune diseases were all grounds for excluding patients. CDR1 and CDR2 from the germline V gene are MNHNS and SASEGT. The junction had 1 base not matched to a gene; V was cut back by 0 bases and J by 4 bases. The CDR3 sequence is 15 residues long. Beta-chain TCR CDR3 regions were amplified from RNA transcripts. Second-round multiplex PCR came after a first-round RT-PCR that employed HTBI primers. TCRdb re-analysed the multiplex PCR reads in MiXCR, keeping a single row per CDR3 protein. The table has hundreds of thousands of distinct CDR3 sequences, approximately 15% seen once.

Specimen: blood. The J gene is TRBJ1-1, the V gene TRBV6-1, with 11 nucleotides matching TRBD1. This TCR was sampled from a woman in her 30s with Graves' ophthalmopathy. The CDR3 spells CASSEAGTGGTEAFF. CDR3 coding DNA: TGTGCCAGCAGTGAAGCAGGGACAGGGGGCACTGAAGCTTTCTTT.